The rows below give T cell receptor beta chains drawn from one sample of a study of T cells in Graves' hyperthyroidism and ophthalmopathy. Each CDR3 protein gets one entry after TCRdb re-called the multiplex PCR reads with MiXCR. The repertoire has fewer than 350,000 distinct CDR3 sequences, around a sixth of them found once; the top ten carry under 55%. Sequencing was done on a sample of blood. The receptor set was obtained from a woman aged 45-65 years with Graves' hyperthyroidism. Both conserved end residues are trimmed from each CDR3.

cdr3_aa: ASSTRASGGDHANTGELF; j_call: TRBJ2-2; cdr3_length: 18; v_call: TRBV7-3
cdr3_aa: SAPSLAGWGAYEQY; j_call: TRBJ2-7; cdr3_length: 14; v_call: TRBV20-1
cdr3_aa: ASSSTPIPLH; j_call: TRBJ1-6; cdr3_length: 10; v_call: TRBV6-1
cdr3_aa: ASTPGSLDEQF; j_call: TRBJ2-1; cdr3_length: 11; v_call: TRBV12-3/TRBV12-4
cdr3_aa: ATSRDRDSNQPQH; j_call: TRBJ1-5; cdr3_length: 13; v_call: TRBV15
cdr3_aa: ASSFGWGGGPGANVLT; j_call: TRBJ2-6; cdr3_length: 16; v_call: TRBV12-3/TRBV12-4
cdr3_aa: ASSLSRVGQH; j_call: TRBJ1-5; cdr3_length: 10; v_call: TRBV28
cdr3_aa: ASIERSYNEQF; j_call: TRBJ2-1; cdr3_length: 11; v_call: TRBV2
cdr3_aa: SVEMSGRSQY; j_call: TRBJ2-3; cdr3_length: 10; v_call: TRBV29-1
cdr3_aa: ASSLGDRGSEQF; j_call: TRBJ2-1; cdr3_length: 12; v_call: TRBV7-8
cdr3_aa: ASMTGDPNSPLH; j_call: TRBJ1-6; cdr3_length: 12; v_call: TRBV2
cdr3_aa: ASSPGTVNTEAF; j_call: TRBJ1-1; cdr3_length: 12; v_call: TRBV19
cdr3_aa: ASSLGGLAGGNEQY; j_call: TRBJ2-7; cdr3_length: 14; v_call: TRBV13
cdr3_aa: ASSERSGSHEQY; j_call: TRBJ2-7; cdr3_length: 12; v_call: TRBV6-1
cdr3_aa: AISPEGLGVGYT; j_call: TRBJ1-2; cdr3_length: 12; v_call: TRBV10-3
cdr3_aa: ASSFGQFEAF; j_call: TRBJ1-1; cdr3_length: 10; v_call: TRBV12-3/TRBV12-4
cdr3_aa: ASSQVMSHSSYNEQF; j_call: TRBJ2-1; cdr3_length: 15; v_call: TRBV3-1
cdr3_aa: ASSLDPNSNQPQH; j_call: TRBJ1-5; cdr3_length: 13; v_call: TRBV6-2/TRBV6-3
cdr3_aa: ASSYAVQETQY; j_call: TRBJ2-5; cdr3_length: 11; v_call: TRBV6-2/TRBV6-3
cdr3_aa: SASRRELTDTQY; j_call: TRBJ2-3; cdr3_length: 12; v_call: TRBV20-1
cdr3_aa: ASSNGRQPQH; j_call: TRBJ1-5; cdr3_length: 10; v_call: TRBV6-2/TRBV6-3
cdr3_aa: ASSPRWGGSTQETQY; j_call: TRBJ2-5; cdr3_length: 15; v_call: TRBV7-9
cdr3_aa: ASRIILAAHNEQF; j_call: TRBJ2-1; cdr3_length: 13; v_call: TRBV6-1
cdr3_aa: ASRTDRDQPQH; j_call: TRBJ1-5; cdr3_length: 11; v_call: TRBV5-1